Following are 8 T cell receptor beta chains from one sample sequenced in a study of T-cell reconstitution after alpha-beta-depleted transplantation in children. Unique molecular identifiers were incorporated when the TCRbeta library was constructed. TCRdb reanalysed the PCR reads using MiXCR and keeps one entry per CDR3 protein. In the table there are about 200,000 distinct CDR3 sequences, roughly 7.1% of which are singletons. Here the sequenced sample was PBMCs, taken before TCRalphabeta/CD19-depleted stem cell transplant. The receptors come from a boy aged 2 to 10 with acute lymphoblastic leukemia, due to receive a stem cell transplant.

This clonotype was counted ten times or more. This sequence joins TRBV5-5 and TRBJ2-3, with D perhaps TRBD2 (6 bases). From germline, CDR1 is SGHKS and CDR2 YYEKEE (reference sequence). The CDR3 extends over 16 amino acids. Trimming stripped 5 bases from V and 6 bases from J, with 22 bases between. Written as DNA, the CDR3 is TGTGCCAGCAGGCTCTGGATCCGTGAGCTAGCGGATACGCAGTATTTT. It yields the protein CASRLWIRELADTQYF. The variable domain in full, completed from reference TRBV5-5 and TRBJ2-3, reads DAGVTQSPTHLIKTRGQQVTLRCSPISGHKSVSWYQQVLGQGPQFIFQYYEKEERGRGNFPDRFSARQFPNYSSELNVNALLLGDSALYLCASRLWIRELADTQYFGPGTRLTVL.

Only a few counts were recorded for this clonotype. V is TRBV7-2 and J is TRBJ2-5, with D possibly being TRBD1 (6 bases). The CDR3 runs to 15 residues. Germline CDR1 and CDR2: SGHTA and FQGNSA. V lost 3 bases and J lost 1, with 12 bases in between. CDR3 loop: CASSFVVGAQETQYF. As DNA, the CDR3 is TGTGCCAGCAGCTTTGTAGTGGGGGCCCAAGAGACCCAGTACTTC.

Ten or more counts support this clonotype. J is TRBJ2-5 and V is TRBV3-1; D might be TRBD2 (5 bases). The CDR3 is 14 amino acids. Looked up from germline, CDR1 is LGHDT and CDR2 is YNNKEL (reference sequence). Trimming shortened V by 4 bases and J by 2 bases, and 11 bases separated the two germline ends. The CDR3 here is CASSPTTPQETQYF. CDR3 bases: TGTGCCAGCAGCCCGACTACCCCACAAGAGACCCAGTACTTC.

This clonotype showed up many times. The V gene is TRBV18, the J gene TRBJ2-1, with 10 positions matching TRBD2. The germline V gene has CDR1 KGHSH and CDR2 LQKENI. The CDR3 is 14 amino acids. The V and J ends lost 5 bases and 3 bases, in that order; junction bases with no gene match: 1. CDR3 sequence (DNA): TGTGCCAGCTCAATAGCGGGGGGCTACAATGAGCAGTTCTTC. This translates into CASSIAGGYNEQFF.

This clonotype was seen many times. This chain joins TRBV11-2 and TRBJ2-3; TRBD2 agrees at 8 bases. The V segment lost 2 bases and the J segment 0 bases; nucleotides outside the gene matches: 7. Per the germline V gene, CDR1 is SGHAT and CDR2 is FQNNGV. CDR3 length equals 17 residues. As DNA, the CDR3 is TGTGCCAGCAGCTTACGGGAGGGGGGAGCTAGCACAGATACGCAGTATTTT. The encoded protein is CASSLREGGASTDTQYF.

The genes are TRBV7-9 and TRBJ1-5; D may be TRBD1 (5 bases). Germline values: CDR1 SEHNR, CDR2 FQNEAQ (reference sequence). CDR3 length equals 13 residues. V lost 6 bases, J lost 3 bases, and 9 bases lay in between. CDR3 in DNA: TGTGCCAGCAGTGACAGTTTCAATCAGCCCCAGCATTTT. As protein: CASSDSFNQPQHF.

In this sample, this clonotype turned up a few times. V and J are TRBV9 and TRBJ1-3; the D gene is possibly TRBD1 (6 bases). Germline V gene data show CDR1 as SGDLS and CDR2 as YYNGEE. Trimming shortened V by 0 bases and J by 0 bases, and 13 bases separated the two germline ends. This CDR3 has 17 residues. CDR3 DNA sequence: TGTGCCAGCAGCGTAGGAGGGGGGTACGACTCTGGAAACACCATATATTTT. It is translated as CASSVGGGYDSGNTIYF.

This clonotype came up many times. In DNA form, the CDR3 reads TGTGCCAGCAGCGACCGACAGGGGGTGGCCCAGTACTTC. Residues: CASSDRQGVAQYF. This sequence joins TRBV21-1 and TRBJ2-7; the table gives TRBD1 as D, unverified against the DNA. TRBV21-1 is assigned pseudogene status. There are 13 residues in the CDR3.